The present T cell receptor (beta chain) was sequenced within a study of T cell responses to AZD1222 COVID-19 vaccine. Some clones are missing from TCRdb's copy, which holds only in-frame ones; the method was immunoSEQ multiplex PCR. Of some 110,000 clones in the sample, roughly nine tenths were seen once. This CDR3 has 14 amino acids. V trimming: 10 bases; J trimming: 0 bases; junction bases outside the gene matches: 9. Germline V CDR1 and CDR2: MNHEY, SVGAGI. This chain connects TRBV6-5 to TRBJ2-7, with TRBD2 identical over 7 bases. The specimen comprised peripheral blood, sampled on day 0 of AZD1222 vaccination. The origin of this receptor is an adult in good health. The CDR3 loop is CATDRGGSSYEQYF. The CDR3 region has the DNA TGTGCCACGGACCGGGGAGGGAGCTCCTACGAGCAGTACTTC.